One sample yielded the 9 T cell receptor beta chains listed below, sequenced in a study of early T cells in non-severe SARS-CoV-2 infection. One entry per CDR3 protein results from TCRdb running MiXCR on the 5' RACE reads. The top ten hold 3.5% to 4.5% of the sample, which has about 39,000 distinct CDR3 sequences, about 5.5% seen once. The specimen comprised whole blood, sampled at baseline. The receptors stem from an adult who was a healthcare worker with PCR-confirmed SARS-CoV-2 infection or an uninfected control (not recorded which).

This clonotype was counted ten times or more. The DNA of the CDR3 is TGTGCCAGCAGCCCACAGGGCTACCGCACTGAAGCTTTCTTT. This encodes CASSPQGYRTEAFF. The chain links TRBV5-4 to TRBJ1-1, with D perhaps matching TRBD1 (6 bases). CDR3 size: 14 residues. Trimming left V 4 bases short and J 4 bases short, with 14 bases between. The germline V gene encodes CDR1 SGHNT and CDR2 YYREEE (reference sequence).

In this sample, this clonotype turned up many times. This chain connects TRBV12-3 or TRBV12-4 to TRBJ2-1, with TRBD2 identical over 7 bases. V was pared by 6 bases and J by 2 bases, with 1 base of the junction left unmatched. CDR3 size: 13 residues. This CDR3 reads CASRRGAYNEQFF. CDR3 in DNA: TGTGCCAGCAGACGGGGGGCCTACAATGAGCAGTTCTTC.

This clonotype was seen a handful of times. The chain recombines TRBV20-1 with TRBJ1-4; maybe TRBD1 (5 bases). V lost 7 bases and J 6 bases, leaving 9 bases between the germline ends. This CDR3 region has 11 residues. Germline CDR1 DFQATT, CDR2 SNEGSKA (reference sequence). The CDR3: CSGQGDEKLFF. The CDR3 DNA reads TGCAGTGGTCAGGGTGATGAAAAACTGTTTTTT.

This clonotype has ten or more counts. The rearrangement uses TRBV11-1 and TRBJ2-3; TRBD2 matches at 10 bases. The CDR3 runs to 20 residues. J gave up 2 bases and V 0 bases, and 14 bases lay outside the gene matches. Germline V CDR1 and CDR2: SGHAT, FQDESV (reference sequence). CDR3 sequence reads: CASSLAGLAGAIGATDTQYF. In DNA, the CDR3 is TGTGCCAGCAGCTTAGCGGGGCTAGCGGGGGCCATTGGGGCCACAGATACGCAGTATTTT.

This clonotype has at least ten counts. The chain employs TRBV28 and TRBJ1-1; D gene uncertain. The CDR3 is 11 amino acids. From germline, CDR1 is MDHEN and CDR2 SYDVKM. Trimming removed 5 bases at V and 4 bases at J, with 5 bases between. Here the CDR3 reads CASSKITEAFF. DNA for the CDR3: TGTGCCAGCAGTAAAATCACTGAAGCTTTCTTT.

This clonotype was counted ten times or more. The rearrangement joins TRBV12-3 or TRBV12-4 to TRBJ1-5; TRBD1 is a possible D gene (5 bases). The CDR3 sequence is 16 residues long. Trimming stripped 5 bases from V and 0 bases from J, with 14 bases between. The CDR3 loop is CASSVHRDHSNQPQHF. The CDR3 nucleotides are TGTGCCAGCAGTGTCCACCGGGACCATAGCAATCAGCCCCAGCATTTT.

This clonotype was counted ten times or more. This chain connects TRBV9 to TRBJ1-3; no definite D call. CDR3 length: 14 amino acids. Trimming removed 8 bases from V and 5 bases from J, with 17 bases in between. From germline, CDR1 is SGDLS and CDR2 YYNGEE. CDR3 nucleotides: TGTGCCAGTACTCAAGGGTTTGCGCGAAACACCATATATTTT. Translation gives CASTQGFARNTIYF.

This clonotype was recorded many times. The chain carries TRBV7-2 and TRBJ1-5; possibly TRBD1 for D (5 bases). Germline V gene sequence: CDR1 SGHTA, CDR2 FQGNSA. The V end was cut by 2 bases, the J end by 3 bases, with 11 bases between. The CDR3 is 15 residues long. Written as DNA, the CDR3 is TGTGCCAGCAGCTTAATCGGCAGGGACAATCAGCCCCAGCATTTT. Protein: CASSLIGRDNQPQHF.

This clonotype was detected many times. The chain carries TRBV3-1 and TRBJ2-1; D possibly corresponds to TRBD2 (6 bases). The CDR3 is 15 residues long. Germline lookup yields CDR1 LGHDT and CDR2 YNNKEL (reference sequence). V dropped 4 bases and J dropped 8 bases, with 18 bases sitting between them. This CDR3 is CASSPLAPVADEQFF. Written as DNA, the CDR3 is TGTGCCAGCAGCCCTCTAGCGCCTGTAGCGGATGAGCAGTTCTTC.